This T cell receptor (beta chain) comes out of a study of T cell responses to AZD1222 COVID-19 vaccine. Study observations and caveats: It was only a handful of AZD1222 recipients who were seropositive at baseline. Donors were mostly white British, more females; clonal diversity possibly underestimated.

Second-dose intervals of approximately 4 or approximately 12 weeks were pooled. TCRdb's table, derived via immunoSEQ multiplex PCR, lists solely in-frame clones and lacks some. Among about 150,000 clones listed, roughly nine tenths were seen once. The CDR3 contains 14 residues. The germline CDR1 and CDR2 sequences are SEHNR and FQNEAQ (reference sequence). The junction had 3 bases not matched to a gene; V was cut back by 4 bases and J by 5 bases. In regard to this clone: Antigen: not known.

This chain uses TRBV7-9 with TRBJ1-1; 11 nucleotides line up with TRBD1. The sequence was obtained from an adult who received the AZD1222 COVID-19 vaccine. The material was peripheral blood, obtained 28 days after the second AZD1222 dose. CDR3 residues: CASSSGTGGTEAFF. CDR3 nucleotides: TGTGCCAGCAGCTCTGGGACAGGGGGGACTGAAGCTTTCTTT.